This T cell receptor beta chain was identified during a study of cytomegalovirus exposure and HLA in healthy donors. This clone was recorded a few times. Primers for the PCR totalled 60 Vbeta and 13 Jbeta. Clones were sequenced by immunoSEQ multiplex PCR, and TCRdb holds only the in-frame ones, with some missing. This sample has around 150,000 clones, with around 80% found just once. Germline CDR1 is MNHNS and CDR2 is SASEGT. The V gene end was trimmed by 4 bases and the J gene end by 3 bases; junction bases not matched to a gene: 5. The CDR3 totals 15 residues. Each donor was nominally healthy when sampled (though unrecorded immune exposures were likely).

The chain has TRBV6-1 and TRBJ1-5; the match to TRBD1 covers 8 bases. This clonotype was sampled from a man in his forties in good health and CMV-seronegative. The material sequenced was PBMCs. The CDR3 region is CASSAPGGINQPQHF. The CDR3 DNA is TGTGCCAGCAGTGCACCAGGGGGCATCAATCAGCCCCAGCATTTT.